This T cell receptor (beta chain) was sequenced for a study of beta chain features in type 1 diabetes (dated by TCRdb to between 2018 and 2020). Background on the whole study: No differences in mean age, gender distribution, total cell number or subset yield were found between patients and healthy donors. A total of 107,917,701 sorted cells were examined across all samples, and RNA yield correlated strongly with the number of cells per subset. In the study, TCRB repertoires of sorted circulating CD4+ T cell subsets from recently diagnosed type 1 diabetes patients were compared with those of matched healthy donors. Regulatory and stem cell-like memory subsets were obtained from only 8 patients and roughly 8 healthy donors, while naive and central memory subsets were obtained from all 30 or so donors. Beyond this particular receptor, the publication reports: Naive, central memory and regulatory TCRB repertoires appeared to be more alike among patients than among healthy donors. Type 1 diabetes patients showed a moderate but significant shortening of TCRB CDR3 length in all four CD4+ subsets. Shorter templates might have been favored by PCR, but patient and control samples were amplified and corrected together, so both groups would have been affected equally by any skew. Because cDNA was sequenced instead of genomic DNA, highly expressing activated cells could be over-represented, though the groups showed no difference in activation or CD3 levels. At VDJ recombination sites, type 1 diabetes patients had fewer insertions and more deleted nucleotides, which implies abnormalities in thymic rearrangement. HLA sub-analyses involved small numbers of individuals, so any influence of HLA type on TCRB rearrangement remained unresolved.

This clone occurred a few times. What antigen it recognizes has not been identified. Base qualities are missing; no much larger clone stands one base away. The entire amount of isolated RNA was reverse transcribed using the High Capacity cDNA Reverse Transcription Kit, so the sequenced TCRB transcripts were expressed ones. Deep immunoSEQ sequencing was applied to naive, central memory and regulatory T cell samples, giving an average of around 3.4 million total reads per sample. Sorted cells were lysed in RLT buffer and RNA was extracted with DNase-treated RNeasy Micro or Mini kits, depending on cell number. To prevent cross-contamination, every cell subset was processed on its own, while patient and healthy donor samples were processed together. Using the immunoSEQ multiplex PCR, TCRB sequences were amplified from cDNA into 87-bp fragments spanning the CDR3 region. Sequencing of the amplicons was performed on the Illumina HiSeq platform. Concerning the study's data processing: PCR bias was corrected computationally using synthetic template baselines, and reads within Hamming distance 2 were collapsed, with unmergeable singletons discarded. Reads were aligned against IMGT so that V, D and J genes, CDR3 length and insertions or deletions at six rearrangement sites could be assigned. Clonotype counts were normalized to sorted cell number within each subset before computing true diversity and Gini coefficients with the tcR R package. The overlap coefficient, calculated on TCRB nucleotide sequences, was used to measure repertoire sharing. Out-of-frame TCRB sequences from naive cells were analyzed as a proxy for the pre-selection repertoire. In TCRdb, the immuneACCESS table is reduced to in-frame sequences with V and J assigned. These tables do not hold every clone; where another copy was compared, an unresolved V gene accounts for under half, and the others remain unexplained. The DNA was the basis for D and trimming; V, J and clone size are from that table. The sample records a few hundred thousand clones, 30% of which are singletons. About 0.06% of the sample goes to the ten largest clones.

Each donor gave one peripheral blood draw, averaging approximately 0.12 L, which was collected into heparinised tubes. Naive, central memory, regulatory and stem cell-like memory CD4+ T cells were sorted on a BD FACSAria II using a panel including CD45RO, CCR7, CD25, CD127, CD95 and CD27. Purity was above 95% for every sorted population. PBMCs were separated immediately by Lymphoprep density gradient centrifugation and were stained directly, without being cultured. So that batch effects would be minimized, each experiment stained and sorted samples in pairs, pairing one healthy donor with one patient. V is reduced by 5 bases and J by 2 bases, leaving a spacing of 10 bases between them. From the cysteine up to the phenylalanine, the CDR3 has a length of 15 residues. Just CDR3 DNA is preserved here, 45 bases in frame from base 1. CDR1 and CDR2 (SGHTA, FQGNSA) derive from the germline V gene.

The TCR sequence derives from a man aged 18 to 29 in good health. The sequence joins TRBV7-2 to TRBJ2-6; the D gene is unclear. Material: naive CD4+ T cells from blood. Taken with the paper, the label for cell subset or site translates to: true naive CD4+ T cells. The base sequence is TGTGCCAGCAGCCCCTGGTCGGCTGGGGCCAACGTCCTGACTTTC. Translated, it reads CASSPWSAGANVLTF.